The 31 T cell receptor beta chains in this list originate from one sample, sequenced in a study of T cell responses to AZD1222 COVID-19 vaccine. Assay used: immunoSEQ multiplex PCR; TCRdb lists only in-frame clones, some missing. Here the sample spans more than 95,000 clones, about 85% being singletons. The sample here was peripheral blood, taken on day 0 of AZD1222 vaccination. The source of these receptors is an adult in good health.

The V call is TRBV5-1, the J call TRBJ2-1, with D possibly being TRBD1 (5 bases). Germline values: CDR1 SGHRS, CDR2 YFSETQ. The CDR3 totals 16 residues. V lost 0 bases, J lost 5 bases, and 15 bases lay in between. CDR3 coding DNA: TGCGCCAGCAGCTTGGACAGGAACTCAGTAAACAATGAGCAGTTCTTC. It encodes CASSLDRNSVNNEQFF. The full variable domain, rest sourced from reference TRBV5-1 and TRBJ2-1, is KAGVTQTPRYLIKTRGQQVTLSCSPISGHRSVSWYQQTPGQGLQFLFEYFSETQRNKGNFPGRFSGRQFSNSRSEMNVSTLELGDSALYLCASSLDRNSVNNEQFFGPGTRLTVL.

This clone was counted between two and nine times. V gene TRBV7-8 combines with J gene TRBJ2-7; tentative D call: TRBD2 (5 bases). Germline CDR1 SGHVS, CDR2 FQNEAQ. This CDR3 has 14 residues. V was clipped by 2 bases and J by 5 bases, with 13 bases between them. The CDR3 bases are TGTGCCAGCAGCTTAAGAGGGCTCGGGAACGAGCAGTACTTC. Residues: CASSLRGLGNEQYF.

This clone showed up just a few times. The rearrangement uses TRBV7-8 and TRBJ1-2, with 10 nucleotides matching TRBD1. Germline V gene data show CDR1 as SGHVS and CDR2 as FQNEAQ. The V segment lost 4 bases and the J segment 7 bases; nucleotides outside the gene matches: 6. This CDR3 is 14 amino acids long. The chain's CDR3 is CASSSGTGVTGYTF. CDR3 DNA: TGTGCCAGCAGCTCCGGGACAGGGGTCACTGGCTACACCTTC.

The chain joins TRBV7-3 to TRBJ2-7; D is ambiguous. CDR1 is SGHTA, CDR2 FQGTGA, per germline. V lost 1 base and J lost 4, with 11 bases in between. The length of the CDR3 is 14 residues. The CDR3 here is CASSLSASGYEQYF. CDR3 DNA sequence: TGTGCCAGCAGCTTAAGCGCCTCGGGTTACGAGCAGTACTTC.

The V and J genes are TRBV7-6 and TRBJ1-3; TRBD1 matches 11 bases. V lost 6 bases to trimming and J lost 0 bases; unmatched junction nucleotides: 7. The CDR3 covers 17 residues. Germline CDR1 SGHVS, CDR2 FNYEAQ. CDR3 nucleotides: TGTGCCAGCAGTCCTCCGGGACAGGGGGTCTCTGGAAACACCATATATTTT. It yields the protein CASSPPGQGVSGNTIYF.

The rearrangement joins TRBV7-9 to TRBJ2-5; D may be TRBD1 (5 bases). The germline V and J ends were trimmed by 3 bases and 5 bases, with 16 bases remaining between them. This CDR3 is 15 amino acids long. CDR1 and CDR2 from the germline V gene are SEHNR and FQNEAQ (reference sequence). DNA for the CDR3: TGTGCCAGCAGCTTTCGAGAGCAGGGCATGGAGACCCAGTACTTC. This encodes CASSFREQGMETQYF. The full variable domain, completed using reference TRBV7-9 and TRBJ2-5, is DTGVSQNPRHKITKRGQNVTFRCDPISEHNRLYWYRQTLGQGPEFLTYFQNEAQLEKSRLLSDRFSAERPKGSFSTLEIQRTEQGDSAMYLCASSFREQGMETQYFGPGTRLLVL.

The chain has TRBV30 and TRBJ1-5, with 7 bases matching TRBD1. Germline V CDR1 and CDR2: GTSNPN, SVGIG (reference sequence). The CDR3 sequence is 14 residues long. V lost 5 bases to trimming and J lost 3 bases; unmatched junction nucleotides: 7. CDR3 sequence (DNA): TGTGCCTGGGACTCGGGACAGACCAATCAGCCCCAGCATTTT. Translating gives CAWDSGQTNQPQHF.

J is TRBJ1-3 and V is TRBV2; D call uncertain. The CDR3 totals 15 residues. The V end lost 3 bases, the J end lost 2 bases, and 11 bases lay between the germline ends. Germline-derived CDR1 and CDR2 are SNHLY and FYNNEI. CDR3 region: CASSDPRSTGNTIYF. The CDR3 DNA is TGTGCCAGCAGTGATCCCAGATCGACTGGAAACACCATATATTTT.

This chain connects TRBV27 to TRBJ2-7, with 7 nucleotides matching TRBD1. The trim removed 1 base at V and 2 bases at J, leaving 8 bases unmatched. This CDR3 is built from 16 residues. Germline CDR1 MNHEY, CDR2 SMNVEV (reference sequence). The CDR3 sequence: CASSLLKGDSPYEQYF. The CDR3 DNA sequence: TGTGCCAGCAGTTTATTAAAGGGGGACAGCCCCTACGAGCAGTACTTC.

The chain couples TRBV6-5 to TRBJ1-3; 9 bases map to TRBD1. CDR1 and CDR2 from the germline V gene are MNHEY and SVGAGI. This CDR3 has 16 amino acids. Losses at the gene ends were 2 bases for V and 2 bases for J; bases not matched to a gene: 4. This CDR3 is CASSYMTGGPGNTIYF. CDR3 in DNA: TGTGCCAGCAGTTACATGACAGGGGGACCTGGAAACACCATATATTTT.

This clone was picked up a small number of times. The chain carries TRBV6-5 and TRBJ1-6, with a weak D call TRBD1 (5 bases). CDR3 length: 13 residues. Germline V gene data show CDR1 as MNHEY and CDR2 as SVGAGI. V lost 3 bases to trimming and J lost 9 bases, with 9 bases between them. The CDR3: CASSYWGGSPLHF. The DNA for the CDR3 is TGTGCCAGCAGTTATTGGGGGGGTTCACCCCTCCACTTT.

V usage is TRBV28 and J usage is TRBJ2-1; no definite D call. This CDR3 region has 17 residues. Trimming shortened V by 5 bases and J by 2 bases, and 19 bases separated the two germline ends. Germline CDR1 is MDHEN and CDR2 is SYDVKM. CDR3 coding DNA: TGTGCCAGCAGTGAACAGATGTCTACGGAGACCTACAATGAGCAGTTCTTC. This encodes CASSEQMSTETYNEQFF.

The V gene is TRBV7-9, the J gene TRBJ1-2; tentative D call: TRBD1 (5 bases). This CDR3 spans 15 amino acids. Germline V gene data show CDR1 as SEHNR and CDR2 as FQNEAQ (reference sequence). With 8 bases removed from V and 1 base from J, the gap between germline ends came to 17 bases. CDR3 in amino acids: CASVGGVAINYGYTF. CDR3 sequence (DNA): TGTGCCAGCGTGGGGGGGGTTGCCATTAACTATGGCTACACCTTC.

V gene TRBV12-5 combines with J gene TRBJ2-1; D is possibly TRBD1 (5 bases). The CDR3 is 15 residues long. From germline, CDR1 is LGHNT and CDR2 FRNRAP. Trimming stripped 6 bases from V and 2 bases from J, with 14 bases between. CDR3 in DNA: TGTGCTAGTGGCCTAAGGGGAAGTCCCTACAATGAGCAGTTCTTC. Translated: CASGLRGSPYNEQFF.

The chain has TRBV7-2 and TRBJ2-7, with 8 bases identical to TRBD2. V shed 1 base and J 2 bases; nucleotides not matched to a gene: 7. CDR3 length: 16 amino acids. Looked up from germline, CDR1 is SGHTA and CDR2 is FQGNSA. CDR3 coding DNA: TGTGCCAGCAGCTTAGGGGTCGGGAGGGCGGCCTACGAGCAGTACTTC. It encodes CASSLGVGRAAYEQYF.

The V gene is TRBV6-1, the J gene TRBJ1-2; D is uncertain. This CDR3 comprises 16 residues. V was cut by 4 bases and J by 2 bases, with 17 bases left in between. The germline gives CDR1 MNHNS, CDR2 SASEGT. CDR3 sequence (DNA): TGTGCCAGCAGTGTTGCCTACATCTTTACCAACTATGGCTACACCTTC. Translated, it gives CASSVAYIFTNYGYTF.

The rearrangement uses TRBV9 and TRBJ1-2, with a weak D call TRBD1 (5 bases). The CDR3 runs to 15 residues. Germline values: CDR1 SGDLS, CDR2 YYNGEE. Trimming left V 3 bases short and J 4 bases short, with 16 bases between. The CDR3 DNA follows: TGTGCCAGCAGCGCCCGTGTCCGGGGCGGCTATGGCTACACCTTC. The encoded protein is CASSARVRGGYGYTF. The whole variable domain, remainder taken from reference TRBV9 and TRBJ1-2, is DSGVTQTPKHLITATGQRVTLRCSPRSGDLSVYWYQQSLDQGLQFLIQYYNGEERAKGNILERFSAQQFPDLHSELNLSSLELGDSALYFCASSARVRGGYGYTFGSGTRLTVV.

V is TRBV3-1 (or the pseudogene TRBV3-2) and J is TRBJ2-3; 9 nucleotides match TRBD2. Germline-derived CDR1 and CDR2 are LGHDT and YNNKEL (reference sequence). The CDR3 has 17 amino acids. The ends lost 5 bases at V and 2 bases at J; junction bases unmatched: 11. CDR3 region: CASSSGGGAGNTDTQYF. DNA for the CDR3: TGTGCCAGCAGCTCTGGCGGGGGGGCCGGGAACACAGATACGCAGTATTTT.

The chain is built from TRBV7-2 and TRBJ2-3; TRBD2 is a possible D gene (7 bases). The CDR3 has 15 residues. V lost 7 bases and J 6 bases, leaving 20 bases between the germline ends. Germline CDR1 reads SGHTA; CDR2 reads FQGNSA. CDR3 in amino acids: CASTSERGARDTQYF. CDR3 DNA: TGTGCCAGCACCTCTGAACGGGGGGCAAGGGATACGCAGTATTTT.

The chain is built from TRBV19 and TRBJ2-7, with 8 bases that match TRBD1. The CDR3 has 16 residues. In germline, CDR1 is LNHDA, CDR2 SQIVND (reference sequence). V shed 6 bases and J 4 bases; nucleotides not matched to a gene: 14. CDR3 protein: CASSKRPARGQYEQYF. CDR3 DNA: TGTGCCAGTAGCAAAAGGCCCGCCAGGGGGCAATACGAGCAGTACTTC.

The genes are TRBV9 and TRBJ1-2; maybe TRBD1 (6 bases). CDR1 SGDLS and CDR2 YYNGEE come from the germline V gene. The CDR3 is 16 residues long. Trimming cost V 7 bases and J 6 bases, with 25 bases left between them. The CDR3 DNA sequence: TGTGCCAGCTCCCCTGGTGGGGCCAGGGGTAAGGATGGCTACACCTTC. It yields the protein CASSPGGARGKDGYTF.

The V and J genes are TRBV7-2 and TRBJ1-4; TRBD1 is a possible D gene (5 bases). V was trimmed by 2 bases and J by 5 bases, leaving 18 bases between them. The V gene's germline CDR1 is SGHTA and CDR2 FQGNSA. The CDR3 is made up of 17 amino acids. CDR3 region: CASSLWDGFERNEKLFF. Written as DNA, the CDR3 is TGTGCCAGCAGCTTATGGGACGGATTTGAGAGGAATGAAAAACTGTTTTTT.

The CDR3: CASSLRLPALDAWFF. CDR3 DNA: TGCGCCAGCAGCCTCCGCTTACCGGCCCTGGATGCTTGGTTCTTC. The chain joins TRBV5-1 to TRBJ2-1; D gene uncertain. Trimming pared 4 bases from V and 15 bases from J, leaving 26 bases between. Germline V gene data show CDR1 as SGHRS and CDR2 as YFSETQ. The CDR3 has 15 residues.

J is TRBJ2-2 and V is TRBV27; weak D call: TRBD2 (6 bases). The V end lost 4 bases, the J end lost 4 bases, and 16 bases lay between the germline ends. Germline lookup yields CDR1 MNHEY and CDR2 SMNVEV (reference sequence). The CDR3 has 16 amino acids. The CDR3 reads CASSYSLPGVTGELFF. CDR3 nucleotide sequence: TGTGCCAGCAGTTACTCTTTACCGGGAGTCACCGGGGAGCTGTTTTTT.

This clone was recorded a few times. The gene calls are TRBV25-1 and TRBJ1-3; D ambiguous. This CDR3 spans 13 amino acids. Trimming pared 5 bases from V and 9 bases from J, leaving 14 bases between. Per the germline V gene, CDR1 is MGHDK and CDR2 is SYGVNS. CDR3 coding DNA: TGTGCCAGCAGTAGGGCGGCCAGTACCACCATATATTTT. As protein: CASSRAASTTIYF.

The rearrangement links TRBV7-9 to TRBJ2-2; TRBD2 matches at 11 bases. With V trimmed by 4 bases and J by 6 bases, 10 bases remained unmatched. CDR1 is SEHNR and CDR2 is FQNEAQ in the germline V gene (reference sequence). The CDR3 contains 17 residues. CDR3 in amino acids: CASSSHATSGRSGELFF. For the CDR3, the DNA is TGTGCCAGCAGCTCCCACGCCACTAGCGGGAGATCCGGGGAGCTGTTTTTT.

This chain's CDR3 is CASSDLGTGSTDTQYF. The CDR3 DNA reads as TGTGCCAGCAGTGACCTTGGGACAGGGAGCACAGATACGCAGTATTTT. The V gene is TRBV2, the J gene TRBJ2-3, with 9 positions matching TRBD1. Germline V gives CDR1 SNHLY, CDR2 FYNNEI. Trimming at V came to 3 bases and at J to 0 bases, leaving 4 bases not matched to a gene. The CDR3 consists of 16 residues.

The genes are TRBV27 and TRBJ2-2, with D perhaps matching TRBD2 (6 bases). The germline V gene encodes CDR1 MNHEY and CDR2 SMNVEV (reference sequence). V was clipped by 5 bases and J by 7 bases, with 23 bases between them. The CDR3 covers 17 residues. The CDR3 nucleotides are TGTGCCAGCAGTCCGTATGACGGGGACTCCAAGGGCGGGGAGCTGTTTTTT. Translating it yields CASSPYDGDSKGGELFF.

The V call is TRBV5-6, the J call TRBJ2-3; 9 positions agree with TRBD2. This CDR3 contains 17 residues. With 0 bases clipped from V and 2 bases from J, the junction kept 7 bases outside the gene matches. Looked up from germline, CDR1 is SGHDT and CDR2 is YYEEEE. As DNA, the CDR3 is TGTGCCAGCAGCTTGGAGCTAGCGGGGTCCTTCACAGATACGCAGTATTTT. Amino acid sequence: CASSLELAGSFTDTQYF. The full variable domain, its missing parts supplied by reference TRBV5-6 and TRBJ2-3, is DAGVTQSPTHLIKTRGQQVTLRCSPKSGHDTVSWYQQALGQGPQFIFQYYEEEERQRGNFPDRFSGHQFPNYSSELNVNALLLGDSALYLCASSLELAGSFTDTQYFGPGTRLTVL.

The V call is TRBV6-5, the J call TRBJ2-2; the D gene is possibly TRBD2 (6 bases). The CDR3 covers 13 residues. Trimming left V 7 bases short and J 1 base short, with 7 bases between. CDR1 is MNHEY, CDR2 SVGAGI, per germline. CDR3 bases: TGTGCCAGCACGGGGGAGAACACCGGGGAGCTGTTTTTT. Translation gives CASTGENTGELFF.

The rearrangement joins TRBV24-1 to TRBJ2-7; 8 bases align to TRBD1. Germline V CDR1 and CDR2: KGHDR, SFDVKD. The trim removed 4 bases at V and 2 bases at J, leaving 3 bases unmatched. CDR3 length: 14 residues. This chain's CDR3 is CATSDQDRAYEQYF. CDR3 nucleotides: TGTGCCACCAGTGACCAGGACAGGGCCTACGAGCAGTACTTC.